This T cell receptor beta chain was observed in a study of cytomegalovirus exposure and HLA in healthy donors. V was pared by 1 base and J by 6 bases, with 5 bases of the junction left unmatched. The germline gives CDR1 MDHEN, CDR2 SYDVKM. The CDR3 is made up of 15 amino acids. The PCR was carried out with 60 Vbeta primers and 13 Jbeta primers. The protocol was immunoSEQ multiplex PCR, while the TCRdb copy is restricted to in-frame clones and leaves out a portion. The data contain 100,000 to 150,000 clones, less than 85% of them seen just once; the ten biggest clones take up under 3%. Donors sampled were nominally healthy, though unrecorded immune exposures were likely. On this clone itself: Its target is unknown.

Findings and limits, study-wide: Among immune exposure information, only CMV serostatus was available. As a later analysis revealed, the rate of TCR association differed by HLA locus, with DRB1 most and HLA-C fewest.

The chain recombines TRBV28 with TRBJ1-5, with 8 bases aligning to TRBD1. Sequenced sample: PBMCs. The sequence came from a young man in good health and CMV-seronegative. CDR3 loop: CASSLFRGRSQPQHF. The DNA for the CDR3 is TGTGCCAGCAGTTTATTCAGGGGGCGAAGTCAGCCCCAGCATTTT.